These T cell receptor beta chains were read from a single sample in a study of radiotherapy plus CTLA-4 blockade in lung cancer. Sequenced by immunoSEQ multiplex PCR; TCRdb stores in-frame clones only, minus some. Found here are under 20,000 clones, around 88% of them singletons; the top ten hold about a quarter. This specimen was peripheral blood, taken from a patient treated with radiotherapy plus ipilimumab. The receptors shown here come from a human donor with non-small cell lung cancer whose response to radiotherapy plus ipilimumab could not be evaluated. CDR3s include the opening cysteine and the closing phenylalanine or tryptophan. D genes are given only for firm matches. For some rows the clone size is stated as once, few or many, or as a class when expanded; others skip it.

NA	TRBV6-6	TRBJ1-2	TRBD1	CASSYFGGQGNGYTF	TGTGCCAGCAGTTACTTCGGGGGACAGGGAAATGGCTACACCTTC
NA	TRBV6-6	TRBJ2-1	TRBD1	CASSKPKDRGLGEQFF	TGTGCCAGCAGTAAACCTAAGGACAGGGGCTTGGGTGAGCAGTTCTTC
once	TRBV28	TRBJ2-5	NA	CASSGQPRGETQYF	TGTGCCAGCAGCGGACAGCCGAGGGGGGAGACCCAGTACTTC
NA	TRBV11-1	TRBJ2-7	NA	CASSLALGSYEQYF	TGTGCCAGCAGCTTAGCTTTGGGGAGCTACGAGCAGTACTTC
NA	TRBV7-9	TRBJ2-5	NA	CASSLEGRAQYF	TGTGCCAGCAGCTTAGAAGGGCGGGCCCAGTACTTC
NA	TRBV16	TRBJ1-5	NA	CASSPSRGTSNQPQHF	TGTGCCAGCAGCCCCTCAAGAGGTACTTCTAATCAGCCCCAGCATTTT
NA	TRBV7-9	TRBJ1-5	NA	CASSPGEREKNQPQHF	TGTGCCAGCAGCCCGGGGGAGAGGGAGAAGAATCAGCCCCAGCATTTT
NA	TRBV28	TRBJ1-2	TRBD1	CASSRQGIYGYTF	TGTGCCAGCAGTCGACAGGGGATCTATGGCTACACCTTC
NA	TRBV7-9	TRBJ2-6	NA	CASPMSTSRPSGANVLTF	TGTGCCAGCCCTATGAGTACTAGCCGACCGTCTGGGGCCAACGTCCTGACTTTC
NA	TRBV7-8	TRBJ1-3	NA	CASSPRGNTIYF	TGTGCCAGCAGCCCCCGTGGAAACACCATATATTTT
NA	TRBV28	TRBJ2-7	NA	CASTERRTERRSSYEQYF	TGTGCCAGCACCGAGAGGAGGACAGAGAGAAGGAGCTCCTACGAGCAGTACTTC
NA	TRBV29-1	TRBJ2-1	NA	CSVSRGGEQFF	TGCAGCGTGAGCCGGGGAGGTGAGCAGTTCTTC
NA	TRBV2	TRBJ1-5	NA	CASSEGPGIGHF	TGTGCCAGCAGTGAAGGCCCGGGAATAGGGCATTTT
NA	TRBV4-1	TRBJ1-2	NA	CASSQESQGVNYGYTF	TGCGCCAGCAGCCAAGAGTCACAGGGCGTTAACTATGGCTACACCTTC
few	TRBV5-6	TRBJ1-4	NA	CASSQGHGRATNEKLFF	TGTGCCAGCAGCCAAGGACACGGAAGGGCAACTAATGAAAAACTGTTTTTT
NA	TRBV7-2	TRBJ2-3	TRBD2	CASSAGTSGGERLTDTQYF	TGTGCCAGCAGCGCTGGGACTAGCGGGGGGGAGAGACTCACAGATACGCAGTATTTT
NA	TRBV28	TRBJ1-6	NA	CASSLSAGNVSPLHF	TGTGCCAGCAGTTTATCTGCAGGGAACGTATCACCCCTCCACTTT
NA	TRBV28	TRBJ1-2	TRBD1	CASSFGTGKGGYTF	TGTGCCAGCAGTTTCGGGACAGGGAAGGGAGGCTACACCTTC
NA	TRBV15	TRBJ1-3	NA	CATSRGSRGFSGNTIYF	TGTGCCACCAGCAGAGGGTCTAGAGGGTTTTCTGGAAACACCATATATTTT
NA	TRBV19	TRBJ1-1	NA	CASTWEPGGPNTEAFF	TGTGCCAGTACATGGGAGCCGGGAGGCCCGAACACTGAAGCTTTCTTT
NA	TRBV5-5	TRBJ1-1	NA	CASSLVPRTVNTEAFF	TGTGCCAGCAGCTTAGTCCCTCGGACAGTGAACACTGAAGCTTTCTTT
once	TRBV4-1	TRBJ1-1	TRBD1	CASSQGQGKNTEAFF	TGCGCCAGCAGCCAAGGACAGGGCAAGAACACTGAAGCTTTCTTT
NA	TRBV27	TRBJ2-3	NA	CASSLSFLITDTQYF	TGTGCCAGCAGTTTATCGTTCCTTATCACAGATACGCAGTATTTT
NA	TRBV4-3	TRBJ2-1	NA	CASSQDSRGSYNEQFF	TGCGCCAGCAGCCAAGATTCCCGAGGCAGCTACAATGAGCAGTTCTTC
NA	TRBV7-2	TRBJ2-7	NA	CASSARTHEQYF	TGTGCCAGCAGCGCCAGGACTCACGAGCAGTACTTC
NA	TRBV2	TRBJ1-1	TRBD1	CASNDREGDTEAFF	TGTGCCAGCAACGACAGGGAAGGAGACACTGAAGCTTTCTTT
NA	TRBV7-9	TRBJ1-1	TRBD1	CASNRRGSTEAFF	TGTGCCAGCAACCGCAGGGGGAGCACTGAAGCTTTCTTT
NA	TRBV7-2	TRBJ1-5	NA	CASSAGSEGQPQHF	TGTGCCAGCAGCGCAGGGTCGGAGGGTCAGCCCCAGCATTTT
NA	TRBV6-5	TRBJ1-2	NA	CASSYREWYGYTF	TGTGCCAGCAGTTACCGAGAATGGTATGGCTACACCTTC
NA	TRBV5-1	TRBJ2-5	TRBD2	CASSGSLAGGLETQYF	TGCGCCAGCAGCGGATCACTAGCGGGGGGGTTGGAGACCCAGTACTTC
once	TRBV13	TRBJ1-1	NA	CASSLDRIDTEAFF	TGTGCCAGCAGCTTAGACAGGATAGACACTGAAGCTTTCTTT
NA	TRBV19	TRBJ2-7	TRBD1	CASSVFGGQGSYEQYF	TGTGCCAGTAGCGTATTCGGGGGACAGGGATCCTACGAGCAGTACTTC